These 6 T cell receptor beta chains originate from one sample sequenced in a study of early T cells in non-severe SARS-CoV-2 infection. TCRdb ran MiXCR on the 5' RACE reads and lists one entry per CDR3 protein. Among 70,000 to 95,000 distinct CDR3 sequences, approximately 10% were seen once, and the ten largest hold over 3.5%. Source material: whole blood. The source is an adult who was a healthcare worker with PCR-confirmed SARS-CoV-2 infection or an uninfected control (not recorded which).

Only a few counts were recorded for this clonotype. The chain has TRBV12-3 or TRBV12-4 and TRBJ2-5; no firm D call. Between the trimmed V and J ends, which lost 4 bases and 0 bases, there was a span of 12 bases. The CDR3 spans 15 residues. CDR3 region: CASSSRVGYQETQYF. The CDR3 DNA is TGTGCCAGCAGTTCCCGGGTAGGGTACCAAGAGACCCAGTACTTC.

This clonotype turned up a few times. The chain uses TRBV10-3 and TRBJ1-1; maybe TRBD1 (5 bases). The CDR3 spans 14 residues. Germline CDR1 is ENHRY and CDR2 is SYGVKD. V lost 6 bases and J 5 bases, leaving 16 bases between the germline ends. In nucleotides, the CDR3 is TGTGCCATCAGATTAGACGGGACGATTACTGAAGCTTTCTTT. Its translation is CAIRLDGTITEAFF.

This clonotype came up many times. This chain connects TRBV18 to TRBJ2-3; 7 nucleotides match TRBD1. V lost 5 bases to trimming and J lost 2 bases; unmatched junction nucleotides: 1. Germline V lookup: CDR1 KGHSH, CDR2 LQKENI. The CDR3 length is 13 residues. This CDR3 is CASSGTATDTQYF. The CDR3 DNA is TGTGCCAGCTCAGGGACAGCCACAGATACGCAGTATTTT.

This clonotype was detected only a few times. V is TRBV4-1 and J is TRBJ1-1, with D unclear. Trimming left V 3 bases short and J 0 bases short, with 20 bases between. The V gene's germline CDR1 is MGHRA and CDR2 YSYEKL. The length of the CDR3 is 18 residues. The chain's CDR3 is CASSQPPAIREMNTEAFF. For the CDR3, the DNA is TGCGCCAGCAGCCAGCCCCCGGCCATTAGGGAGATGAACACTGAAGCTTTCTTT.

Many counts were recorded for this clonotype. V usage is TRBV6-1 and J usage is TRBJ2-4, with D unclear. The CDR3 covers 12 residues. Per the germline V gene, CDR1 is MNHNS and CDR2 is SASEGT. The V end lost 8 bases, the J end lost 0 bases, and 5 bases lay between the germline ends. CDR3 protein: CASGVAKNIQYF. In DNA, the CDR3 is TGTGCCAGCGGGGTAGCCAAAAACATTCAGTACTTC.

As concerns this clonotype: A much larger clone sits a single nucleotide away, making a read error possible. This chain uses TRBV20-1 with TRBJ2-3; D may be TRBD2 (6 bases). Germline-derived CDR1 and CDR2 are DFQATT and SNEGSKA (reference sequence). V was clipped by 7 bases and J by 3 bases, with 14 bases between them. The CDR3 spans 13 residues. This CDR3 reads CSVRDLTTDTQYF. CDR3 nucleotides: TGCAGTGTTAGGGACTTGACGACAGATACGCAGTATTTT.